This TCR beta chain was captured by sequencing in a study of CD8+ T cells in alopecia areata. Across the whole study: Treatment of the treated patients consisted of oral tofacitinib, 5 to 10 mg twice daily. General study findings and limits: Among the cells sequenced in scalp samples are also the resident alphabeta T cells of normal skin. Mice showed clearer TCR sharing than patients did, a gap that was possibly HLA-related.

Comment on this clone: Its matching antigen is unknown.

CDR1 is PRHDT and CDR2 is FYEKMQ in the germline V gene (reference sequence). The CDR3 spans 12 residues. Trimming shortened V by 5 bases and J by 6 bases, and 11 bases separated the two germline ends. RNA, once extracted, was reverse transcribed into cDNA for use as the sequencing template. The repertoire was sequenced with immunoSEQ multiplex PCR; TCRdb's copy has only in-frame clones and lacks some. The data show about 160,000 clones, approximately 87% seen once. The investigators collected lesional scalp punch biopsies and peripheral blood from alopecia areata patients. The receptor was derived from a human donor with alopecia areata. The rearrangement joins TRBV13 to TRBJ2-7; D is unresolved. Source: CD8+ T cells sorted from blood, taken at week 0. The CDR3 coding sequence is TGTGCCAGCAGCCGTAGGGAATTCGAGCAGTACTTC. Translation gives CASSRREFEQYF.